The 9 T cell receptor beta chains in this list originate from one sample, sequenced in a study of post-analysis software for immune sequencing data. Unique molecular identifiers featured in each of the TCR beta cDNA libraries. Using its own MiXCR run on the PCR reads, TCRdb lists one record per CDR3 protein. The top ten clones hold about an eighth of a sample with 380,000 or so distinct CDR3 sequences, around 37% of them seen once. These receptors lack a known antigen. Overall study results and limits: Relative to controls, patients had 5 or 6 TRBV segments at higher frequency, with TRBV5-6, TRBV5-1 and TRBV20-1 among these.

The sample consisted of blood. These receptors all stem from a girl aged 5 to 17 with multiple sclerosis.

This clonotype was picked up many times. The CDR3 protein is CASRSGQGAFGETQYF. CDR3 bases: TGTGCCAGCAGATCCGGACAGGGGGCCTTCGGAGAGACCCAGTACTTC. The rearrangement joins TRBV7-2 to TRBJ2-5; 11 bases agree with TRBD1. Germline CDR1 reads SGHTA; CDR2 reads FQGNSA. Trimming at V came to 6 bases and at J to 4 bases, leaving 10 bases not matched to a gene. This CDR3 comprises 16 residues.

DNA for the CDR3: TGTGCCAGCAGCCAAGGGGGAGGCGCGGCCTACGAGCAGTACTTC. It encodes CASSQGGGAAYEQYF. V is TRBV3-1 and J is TRBJ2-7, with D tentatively TRBD2 (6 bases). Deletions cut 1 base from V and 2 bases from J, with 12 bases between. The CDR3 runs 15 residues. CDR1 is LGHDT, CDR2 YNNKEL, per germline (reference sequence).

This clonotype came up a few times. The chain combines TRBV28 with TRBJ2-7, with a tentative D call TRBD2 (6 bases). The CDR3 spans 13 residues. Between the trimmed V and J ends, which lost 3 bases and 8 bases, there was a span of 14 bases. Germline CDR1 reads MDHEN; CDR2 reads SYDVKM. CDR3 nucleotide sequence: TGTGCCAGCAGTTTCGACACGGGGGAAAAGCAGTACTTC. It translates to CASSFDTGEKQYF.

The chain has TRBV4-1 and TRBJ2-1, with a tentative D call TRBD2 (7 bases). V shed 4 bases and J shed 5 bases, with 15 bases lying between them. This CDR3 comprises 15 residues. Looked up from germline, CDR1 is MGHRA and CDR2 is YSYEKL. CDR3 coding DNA: TGCGCCAGCAGCCTGGGGGGGCTCCGCAACAATGAGCAGTTCTTC. This codes for CASSLGGLRNNEQFF.

This clonotype turned up a few times. V usage is TRBV11-1 and J usage is TRBJ2-1, with a weak D call TRBD1 (6 bases). The CDR3 loop spans 17 amino acids. Germline CDR1 is SGHAT and CDR2 is FQDESV (reference sequence). Trimming removed 5 bases from V and 0 bases from J, with 17 bases in between. The CDR3 DNA follows: TGTGCCAGCAGCCTGCCGCCGACAGGCAGCTCCTACAATGAGCAGTTCTTC. Protein sequence: CASSLPPTGSSYNEQFF.

The gene calls are TRBV20-1 and TRBJ2-3; D tentatively fits TRBD1 or TRBD2 (5 bases each). V was cut by 3 bases and J by 1 base, with 17 bases left in between. This CDR3 is built from 16 residues. CDR1 and CDR2 from the germline V gene are DFQATT and SNEGSKA (reference sequence). The CDR3 nucleotides are TGCAGTGCTAGCGGGACGAGGGCCCGAGGCACAGATACGCAGTATTTT. This sequence encodes CSASGTRARGTDTQYF.

This chain links TRBV12-3 or TRBV12-4 with TRBJ2-6, with D maybe TRBD1 (5 bases). The CDR3 has 15 amino acids. The ends were cut back, 7 bases at V and 0 bases at J, with 10 bases in the middle. DNA for the CDR3: TGTGCCAGCACCCAGGGCGGCTCTGGGGCCAACGTCCTGACTTTC. Translation gives CASTQGGSGANVLTF.

This clonotype occurred a few times. J is TRBJ1-1 and V is TRBV6-1; D is ambiguous. Germline CDR1 reads MNHNS; CDR2 reads SASEGT. Between the trimmed V and J ends, which lost 4 bases and 3 bases, there was a span of 18 bases. The CDR3 has 16 residues. This CDR3 reads CASSAAATVLDTEAFF. The CDR3, as DNA: TGTGCCAGCAGTGCCGCGGCTACTGTCTTGGACACTGAAGCTTTCTTT.

This chain connects TRBV11-2 to TRBJ2-7; 7 bases align to TRBD1. CDR1 is SGHAT and CDR2 is FQNNGV in the germline V gene. Trimming cost V 4 bases and J 1 base; bases outside gene matches: 10. The CDR3 contains 16 residues. The CDR3 loop is CASSSHRHRGSYEQYF. DNA of the CDR3: TGTGCCAGCAGCTCCCACCGCCACAGGGGATCCTACGAGCAGTACTTC.